This T cell receptor (beta chain) derives from a study of blood T cell repertoires in COVID-19. Study details: COVID-19 samples collected from the United States, Italy and Spain covered acute and convalescent phases. Nucleic acid was either cDNA or gDNA, and it came from T cells, B-cell-depleted T cells, or PBMCs.

Per the original data handling: Reference gene primers were amplified, and this amplification served to estimate nucleated cell counts. Clones were sequenced by immunoSEQ multiplex PCR, and TCRdb holds only the in-frame ones, with some missing. That table gives V, J and clone size, and the DNA gave D and trimming. Seen here are roughly 15,000 clones, 80% to 90% observed once, and the top ten hold about 27%. V lost 8 bases to trimming and J lost 0 bases, with 10 bases between them. CDR1 is ENHRY and CDR2 is SYGVKD in the germline V gene. The CDR3 runs 14 residues. The source is a woman in her forties or fifties with active or convalescent COVID-19. The rearrangement uses TRBV10-3 and TRBJ2-2; D might be TRBD2 (5 bases). Sequences were obtained from peripheral blood. The DNA of the CDR3 is TGTGCCATCGGAGGCAGGACGAACACCGGGGAGCTGTTTTTT. As protein: CAIGGRTNTGELFF.